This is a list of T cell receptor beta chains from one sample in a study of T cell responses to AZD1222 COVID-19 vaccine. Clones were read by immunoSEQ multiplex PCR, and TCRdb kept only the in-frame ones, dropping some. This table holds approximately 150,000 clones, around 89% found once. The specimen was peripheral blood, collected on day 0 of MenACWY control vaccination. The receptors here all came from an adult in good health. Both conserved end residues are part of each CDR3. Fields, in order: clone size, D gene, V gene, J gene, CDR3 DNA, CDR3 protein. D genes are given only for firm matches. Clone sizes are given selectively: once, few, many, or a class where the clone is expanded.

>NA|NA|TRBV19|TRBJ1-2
TGTGCCAGTAGTATCACCAGACGGGACTATGGCTACACCTTC
CASSITRRDYGYTF
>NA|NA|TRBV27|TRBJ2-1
TGTGCCAGCAGCCAACGGCGAGGGGGCAATGAGCAGTTCTTC
CASSQRRGGNEQFF
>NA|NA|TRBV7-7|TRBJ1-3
TGTGCTAGCAGCTTAGCTCCCTTCTCTGGAAACACCATATATTTT
CASSLAPFSGNTIYF
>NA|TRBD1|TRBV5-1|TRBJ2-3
TGCGCCAGCAGTTTCGGGACAGGGTCAGATACGCAGTATTTT
CASSFGTGSDTQYF
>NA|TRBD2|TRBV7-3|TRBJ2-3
TGTGCCAGCAGCTTTCGTCTAGCGGGAGCTGATACGCAGTATTTT
CASSFRLAGADTQYF
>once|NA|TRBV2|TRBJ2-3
TGTGCCAGCAAGGGGGAGGCGTCTAGCACAGATACGCAGTATTTT
CASKGEASSTDTQYF
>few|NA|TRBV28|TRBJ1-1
TGTGCCAGCAGTCGGACGGGAGCTTTCTTT
CASSRTGAFF
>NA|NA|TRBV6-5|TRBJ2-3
TGTGCCAGCAGGAGCCGGGATACGCAGTATTTT
CASRSRDTQYF
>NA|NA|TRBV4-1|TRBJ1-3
TGCGCCAGCAGCCAAGGGAGACTGATGGGAAACACCATATATTTT
CASSQGRLMGNTIYF
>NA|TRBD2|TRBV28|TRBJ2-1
TGTGCCAGCAGCTTAGCGGGAGGGAGGGTATACAATGAGCAGTTCTTC
CASSLAGGRVYNEQFF
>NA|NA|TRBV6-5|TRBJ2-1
TGTGCCAGCAGACAGTACAATGAGCAGTTCTTC
CASRQYNEQFF
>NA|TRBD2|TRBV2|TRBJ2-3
TGTGCCAGCAGTGAAGCGCTAGCGGGGGCCCCCGGTACGCAGTATTTT
CASSEALAGAPGTQYF
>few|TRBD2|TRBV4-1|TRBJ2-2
TGCGCCAGCACCGAAACCCCTCCTAGCGGGGGGTTCGCCGGGGAGCTGTTTTTT
CASTETPPSGGFAGELFF
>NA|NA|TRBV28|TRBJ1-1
TGTGCCAGCAATGACAGGTGGAACACTGAAGCTTTCTTT
CASNDRWNTEAFF
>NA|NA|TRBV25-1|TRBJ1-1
TGTGCCAGCAGTATGAACACTGAAGCTTTCTTT
CASSMNTEAFF
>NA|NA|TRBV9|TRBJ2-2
TGTGCCAGCAGCGTAGCACTCAACACCGGGGAGCTGTTTTTT
CASSVALNTGELFF
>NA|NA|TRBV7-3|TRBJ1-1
TGTGCCAGCAGCCGAGGGGGGTTGGCTGAAGCTTTCTTT
CASSRGGLAEAFF
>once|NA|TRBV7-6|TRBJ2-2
TGTGCCAGCAGCTTAGAGTCCCAGGGGATCACCGGGGAGCTGTTTTTT
CASSLESQGITGELFF
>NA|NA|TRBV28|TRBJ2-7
TGTGCCAGTTGGGGTGGGACAGCTACTAGCAAGGGGCCCTACGAGCAGTACTTC
CASWGGTATSKGPYEQYF
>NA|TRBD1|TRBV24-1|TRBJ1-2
TGTGCCACCAGTCATTCTGGACAGGGGCCCTCGGCTAACTATGGCTACACCTTC
CATSHSGQGPSANYGYTF
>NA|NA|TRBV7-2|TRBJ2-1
TGTGCCAGCAGCTTAGAAGGGGCAGGATTAGGTGAGCAGTTCTTC
CASSLEGAGLGEQFF
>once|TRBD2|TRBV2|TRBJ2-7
TGTGCCAGCAGTTATGGGACTAGTCAAAACTCCTACGAGCAGTACTTC
CASSYGTSQNSYEQYF
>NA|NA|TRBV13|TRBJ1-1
TGTGCCACCAGGGAAGACAGAGGCCCTGAAGCTTTCTTT
CATREDRGPEAFF
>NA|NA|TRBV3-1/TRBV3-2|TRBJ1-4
TGTGCCAGCAGCCAATTAGGTCAGGAAAAACTGTTTTTT
CASSQLGQEKLFF
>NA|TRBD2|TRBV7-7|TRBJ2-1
TGTGCTAGCAGCTTAGCGGGGAGCTCCTACAATGAGCAGTTCTTC
CASSLAGSSYNEQFF
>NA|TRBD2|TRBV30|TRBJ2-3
TGTGCCTGGAGTCTACTAGCGGGGGTCACAGATACGCAGTATTTT
CAWSLLAGVTDTQYF
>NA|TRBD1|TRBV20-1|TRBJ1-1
TGCAGTGCCCGGGACAGGGATCGGGCTTTCTTT
CSARDRDRAFF
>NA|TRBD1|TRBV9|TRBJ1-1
TGTGCCAGCAGCCCGACGACAGGGACCACTGAAGCTTTCTTT
CASSPTTGTTEAFF
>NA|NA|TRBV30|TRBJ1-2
TGTGCCTGGAGTGGCAGGGAGAGCTATGGCTACACCTTC
CAWSGRESYGYTF
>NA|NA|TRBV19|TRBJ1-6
TGTGCCAGTACCGGCTCCTATAATTCACCCCTCCACTTT
CASTGSYNSPLHF
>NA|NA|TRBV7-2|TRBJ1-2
TGTGCCAGCAGCATCTCCCGGGACACCGACTATGGCTACACCTTC
CASSISRDTDYGYTF
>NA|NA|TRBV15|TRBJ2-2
TGTGCCACCAGCAGTAGTGACACCGGGGAGCTGTTTTTT
CATSSSDTGELFF
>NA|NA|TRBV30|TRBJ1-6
TGTGCCTGGAGTGCCTTCCCGGGGGGCGGCTCACCCCTCCACTTT
CAWSAFPGGGSPLHF
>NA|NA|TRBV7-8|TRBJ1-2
TGTGCCAGCAGCTTCAACCGGGACGGCAGGGGCTACACCTTC
CASSFNRDGRGYTF
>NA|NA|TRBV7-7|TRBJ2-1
TGTGCTAGCAGCTTCAGGGCAGGGGGGGATGAGCAGTTCTTC
CASSFRAGGDEQFF
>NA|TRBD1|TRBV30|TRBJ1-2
TGTGCCGGCGGACAGGGCTTCGGCTACACCTTC
CAGGQGFGYTF
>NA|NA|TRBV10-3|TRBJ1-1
TGTGCCATCAGTGATTCCCCAGGTGACACTGAAGCTTTCTTT
CAISDSPGDTEAFF
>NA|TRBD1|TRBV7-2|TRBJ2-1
TGTGCCAGCAGCCAACAGGGGCCACTAGTCTCCTACAATGAGCAGTTCTTC
CASSQQGPLVSYNEQFF
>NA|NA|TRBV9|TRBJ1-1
TGTGCCAGCAGCGTGTTAATGGTAGGGACTGAAGCTTTCTTT
CASSVLMVGTEAFF
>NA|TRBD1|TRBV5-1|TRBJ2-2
TGCGCCAGCAGAAAACCGGGACAGGGAAACACCGGGGAGCTGTTTTTT
CASRKPGQGNTGELFF
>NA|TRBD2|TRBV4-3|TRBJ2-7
TGCGCCAGCAGCCTTGGACTAGCGGGAGACGAGCAGTACTTC
CASSLGLAGDEQYF
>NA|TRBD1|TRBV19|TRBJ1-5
TGTGCCAGTAGTCATCAGGGGGCCGAGAATCAGCCCCAGCATTTT
CASSHQGAENQPQHF
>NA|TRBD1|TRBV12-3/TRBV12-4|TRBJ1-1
TGTGCCAGCACACAGGGGTACACTGAAGCTTTCTTT
CASTQGYTEAFF
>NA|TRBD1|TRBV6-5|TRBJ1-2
TGTGCCAGCAGTTCCCAGACAGGGTCTGGCTACACCTTC
CASSSQTGSGYTF
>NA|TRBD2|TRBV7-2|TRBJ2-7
TGTGCCAGCAGCCTTTCGGGTGGCGGGAGCCTATACGAGCAGTACTTC
CASSLSGGGSLYEQYF